The T cell receptor (beta chain) under discussion was sequenced for a study of response to subunit inactivated influenza vaccine. TCRdb analysed the RT-PCR reads with MiXCR anew, one entry per CDR3 protein. The data show around 150,000 distinct CDR3 sequences, with approximately 11% seen just once and around 12% held by the top ten. This clonotype was observed a few times. The CDR3 loop spans 14 amino acids. Per the germline V gene, CDR1 is MDHEN and CDR2 is SYDVKM. Trimming left V 4 bases short and J 3 bases short, with 13 bases between. V gene TRBV28 combines with J gene TRBJ2-7, with D possibly being TRBD1 (6 bases). Sequencing was performed on non-naive T cells sorted from PBMCs, taken more than 35 days after vaccination. The sequence derives from a man aged 45-65 years who received an inactivated influenza vaccine. The CDR3 spells CASSSSGTRYEQYF. In DNA form, the CDR3 reads TGTGCCAGCAGTTCTTCCGGGACACGCTACGAGCAGTACTTC.